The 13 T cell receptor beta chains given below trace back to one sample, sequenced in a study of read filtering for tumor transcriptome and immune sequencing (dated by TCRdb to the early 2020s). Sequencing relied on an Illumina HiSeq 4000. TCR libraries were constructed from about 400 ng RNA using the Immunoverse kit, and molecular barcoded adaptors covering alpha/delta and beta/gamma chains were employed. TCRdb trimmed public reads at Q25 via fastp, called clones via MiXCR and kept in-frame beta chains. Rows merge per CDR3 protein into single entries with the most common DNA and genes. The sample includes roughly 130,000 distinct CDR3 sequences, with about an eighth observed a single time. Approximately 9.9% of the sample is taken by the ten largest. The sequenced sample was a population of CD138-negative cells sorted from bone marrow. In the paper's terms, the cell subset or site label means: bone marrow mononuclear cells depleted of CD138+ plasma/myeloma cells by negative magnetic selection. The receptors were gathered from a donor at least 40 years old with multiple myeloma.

The CDR3, as DNA: TGCAGTGCTAGAGCCCGGACAGCTAGCACAGATACGCAGTATTTT. It is translated as CSARARTASTDTQYF. This chain uses TRBV20-1 with TRBJ2-3; tentatively, D is TRBD1 (6 bases). CDR3 length: 15 amino acids. Germline values: CDR1 DFQATT, CDR2 SNEGSKA (reference sequence). Trimming stripped 1 base from V and 0 bases from J, with 11 bases between.

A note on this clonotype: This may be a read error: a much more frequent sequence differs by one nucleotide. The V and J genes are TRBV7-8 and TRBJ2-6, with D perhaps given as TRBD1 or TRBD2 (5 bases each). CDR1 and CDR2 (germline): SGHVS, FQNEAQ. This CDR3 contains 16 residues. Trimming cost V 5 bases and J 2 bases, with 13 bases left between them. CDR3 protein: CASSRGWDPGANVLTF. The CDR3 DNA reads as TGTGCCAGCAGCCGCGGTTGGGACCCTGGGGCCAACGTCCTGACTTTC.

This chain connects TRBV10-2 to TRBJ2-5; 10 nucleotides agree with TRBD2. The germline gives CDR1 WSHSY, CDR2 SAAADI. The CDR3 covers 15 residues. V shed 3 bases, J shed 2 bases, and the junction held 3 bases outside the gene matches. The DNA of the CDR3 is TGCGCCAGCAGTGATAGCGGGGGGCGACAAGAGACCCAGTACTTC. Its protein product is CASSDSGGRQETQYF.

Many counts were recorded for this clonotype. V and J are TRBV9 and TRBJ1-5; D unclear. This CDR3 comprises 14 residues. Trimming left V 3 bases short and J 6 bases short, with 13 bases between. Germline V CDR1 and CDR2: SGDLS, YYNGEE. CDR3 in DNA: TGTGCCAGCAGCGGCGCGGAGGGAATTCAGCCCCAGCATTTT. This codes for CASSGAEGIQPQHF.

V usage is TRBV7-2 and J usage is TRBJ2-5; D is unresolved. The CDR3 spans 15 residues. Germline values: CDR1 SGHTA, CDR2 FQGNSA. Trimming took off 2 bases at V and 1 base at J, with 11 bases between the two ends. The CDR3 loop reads CASSLWTGPQETQYF. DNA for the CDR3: TGTGCCAGCAGCTTATGGACCGGACCCCAAGAGACCCAGTACTTC.

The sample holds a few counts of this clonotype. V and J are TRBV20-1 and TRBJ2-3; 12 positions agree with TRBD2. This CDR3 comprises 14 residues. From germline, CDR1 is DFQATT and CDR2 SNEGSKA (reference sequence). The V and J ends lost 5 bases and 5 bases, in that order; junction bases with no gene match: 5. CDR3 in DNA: TGCAGTGCTGCTAGCGGGGGGGCCAAAGATACGCAGTATTTT. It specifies CSAASGGAKDTQYF.

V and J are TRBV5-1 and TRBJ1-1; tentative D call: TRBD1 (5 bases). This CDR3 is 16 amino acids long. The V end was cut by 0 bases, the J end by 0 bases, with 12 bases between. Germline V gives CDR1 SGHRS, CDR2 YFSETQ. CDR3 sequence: CASSLVFWGLNTEAFF. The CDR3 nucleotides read TGCGCCAGCAGCTTGGTATTTTGGGGCCTGAACACTGAAGCTTTCTTT.

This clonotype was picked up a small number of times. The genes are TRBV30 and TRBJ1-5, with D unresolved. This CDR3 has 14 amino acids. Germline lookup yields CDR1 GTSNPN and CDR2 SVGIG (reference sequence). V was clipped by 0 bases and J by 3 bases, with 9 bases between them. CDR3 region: CAWSVGQFNQPQHF. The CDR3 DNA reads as TGTGCCTGGAGTGTAGGGCAGTTCAATCAGCCCCAGCATTTT.

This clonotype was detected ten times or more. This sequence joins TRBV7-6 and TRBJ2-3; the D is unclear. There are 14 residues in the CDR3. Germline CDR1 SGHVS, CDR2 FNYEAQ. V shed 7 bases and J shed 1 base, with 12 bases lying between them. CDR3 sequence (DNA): TGTGCCAGCACCCTGGGTCTTGGCACAGATACGCAGTATTTT. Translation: CASTLGLGTDTQYF.

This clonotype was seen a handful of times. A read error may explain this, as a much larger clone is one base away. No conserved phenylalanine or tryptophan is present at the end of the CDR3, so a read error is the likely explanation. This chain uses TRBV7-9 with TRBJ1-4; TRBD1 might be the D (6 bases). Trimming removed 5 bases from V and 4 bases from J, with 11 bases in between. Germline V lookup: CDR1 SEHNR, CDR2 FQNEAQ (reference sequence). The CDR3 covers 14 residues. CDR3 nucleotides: TGTGCCAGCAGCAACACAGGGAGTAATGAAAAACTGTTTTCT. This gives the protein CASSNTGSNEKLFS.

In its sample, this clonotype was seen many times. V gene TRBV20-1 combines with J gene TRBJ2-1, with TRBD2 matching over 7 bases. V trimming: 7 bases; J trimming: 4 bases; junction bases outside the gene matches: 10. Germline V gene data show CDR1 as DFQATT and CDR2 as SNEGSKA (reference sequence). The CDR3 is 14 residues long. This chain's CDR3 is CSVEVAGPYNEQFF. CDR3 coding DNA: TGCAGTGTTGAAGTAGCGGGCCCTTACAATGAGCAGTTCTTC.

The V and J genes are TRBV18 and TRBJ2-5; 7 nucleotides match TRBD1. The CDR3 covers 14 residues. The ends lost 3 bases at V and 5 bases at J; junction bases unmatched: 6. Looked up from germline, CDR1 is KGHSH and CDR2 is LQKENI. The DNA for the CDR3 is TGTGCCAGCTCACCGAGACAGGGATTGGAGACCCAGTACTTC. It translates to CASSPRQGLETQYF.

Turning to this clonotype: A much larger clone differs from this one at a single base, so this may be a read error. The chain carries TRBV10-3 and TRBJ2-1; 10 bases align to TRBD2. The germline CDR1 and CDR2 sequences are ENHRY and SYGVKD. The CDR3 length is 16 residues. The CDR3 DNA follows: TGTGCCATCAGTGGAAAGCGGGAGGGCCCCCACAATGGGCAGTTCTTC. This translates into CAISGKREGPHNGQFF.